This T cell receptor beta chain was profiled in a study of cytomegalovirus exposure and HLA in healthy donors. Study-wide results and limits: Evidence from a later analysis indicated that most CMV-associated TCR beta chains looked HLA-restricted. Several top significant clusters appeared, in a later analysis, to be linked to common viral pathogens. The classifier reportedly diagnosed cytomegalovirus status with high sensitivity and specificity.

Between the trimmed V and J ends, which lost 6 bases and 4 bases, there was a span of 13 bases. Germline assignment: CDR1 ENHRY and CDR2 SYGVKD. CDR3 length: 14 residues. The PCR had 60 Vbeta and 13 Jbeta primers. The method was immunoSEQ multiplex PCR; TCRdb's version includes in-frame clones alone and lacks a portion of them. The repertoire consists of around 130,000 clones, with around 86% occurring once and the leading ten covering about 0.74%. In the case of this clone: What it recognizes is unknown.

The V call is TRBV10-3, the J call TRBJ2-1; D is possibly TRBD1 (7 bases). The sequenced material came from PBMCs. The clonotype comes from a man aged 18-30 years in good health and CMV-seronegative. Here the CDR3 reads CAIRGGTAYNEQFF. CDR3 DNA: TGTGCCATCAGGGGCGGGACAGCTTACAATGAGCAGTTCTTC.